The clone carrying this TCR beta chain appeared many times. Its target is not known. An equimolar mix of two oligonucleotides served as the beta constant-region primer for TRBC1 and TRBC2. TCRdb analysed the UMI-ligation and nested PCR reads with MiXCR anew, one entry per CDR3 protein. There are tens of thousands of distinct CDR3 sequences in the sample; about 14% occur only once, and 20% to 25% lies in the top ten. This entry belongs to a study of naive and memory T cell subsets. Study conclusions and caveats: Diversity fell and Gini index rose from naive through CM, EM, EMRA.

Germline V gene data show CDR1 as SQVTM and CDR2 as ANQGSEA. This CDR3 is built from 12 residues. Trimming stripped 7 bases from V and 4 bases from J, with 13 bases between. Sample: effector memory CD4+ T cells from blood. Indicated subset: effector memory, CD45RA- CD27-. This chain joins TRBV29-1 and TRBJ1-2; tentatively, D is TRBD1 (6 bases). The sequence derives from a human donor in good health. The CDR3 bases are TGCAGCGCTCTACAGGGAAGCTATGGCTACACCTTC. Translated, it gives CSALQGSYGYTF.